This TCR beta chain was recorded in a study of shared clonotypes between healthy human individuals. Clones were read by immunoSEQ multiplex PCR, and TCRdb kept only the in-frame ones, dropping some. Among millions of clones listed, around 95% were seen once. This CDR3 is 14 amino acids long. CDR1 and CDR2 from the germline V gene are SEHNR and FQNEAQ (reference sequence). The V gene end was trimmed by 5 bases and the J gene end by 3 bases; junction bases not matched to a gene: 5. J is TRBJ2-5 and V is TRBV7-9; 8 nucleotides match TRBD2. Material: naive CD4+ T cells sorted from blood. Regarding subset: CD45RA+ positively selected. The TCR was taken from a man between 18 and 35 years old in good health. The CDR3 DNA reads as TGTGCCAGCAGCCGCGGGAGGCCCAAAGAGACCCAGTACTTC. Encoded protein: CASSRGRPKETQYF.